A single sample is the source of the 9 T cell receptor beta chains below, sequenced in a study of cytomegalovirus exposure and HLA in healthy donors. PCR employed 60 Vbeta and 13 Jbeta primers. Repertoires were generated with immunoSEQ multiplex PCR, while TCRdb's copy carries only in-frame clones and drops some. The sample records about 190,000 clones, under 85% being singletons. Sequencing input: PBMCs. These receptors were taken from a woman aged 45-60 years in good health and CMV-seropositive.

A remark on this clone: Its ends do not fully match the called genes, so a read error is possible. The chain is built from TRBV7-9 and TRBJ2-5; D is perhaps TRBD2 (7 bases). The germline CDR1 and CDR2 sequences are SEHNR and FQNEAQ (reference sequence). The CDR3 is 13 residues long. The CDR3 reads CSSGEGGQETQYF. The CDR3 DNA reads as TGTTCCAGCGGGGAGGGGGGACAAGAGACCCAGTACTTC.

The V call is TRBV10-3, the J call TRBJ2-1; 7 bases map to TRBD1. Germline V gene data show CDR1 as ENHRY and CDR2 as SYGVKD. The CDR3 runs 14 residues. Trimming removed 4 bases from V and 4 bases from J; junction bases left unmatched: 4. The CDR3 here is CAISAGGQYNEQFF. CDR3 DNA sequence: TGTGCCATCAGTGCAGGGGGACAGTACAATGAGCAGTTCTTC.

This chain connects TRBV15 to TRBJ2-3, with 9 bases matching TRBD2. Trimming at V came to 5 bases and at J to 3 bases, leaving 15 bases not matched to a gene. Germline loops: CDR1 LNHNV, CDR2 YYDKDF (reference sequence). This CDR3 contains 18 residues. CDR3 amino acids: CATSGIKGLAGSTDTQYF. CDR3 in DNA: TGTGCCACCAGCGGCATCAAGGGCCTAGCGGGAAGTACAGATACGCAGTATTTT.

This clone was found once. The chain uses TRBV6-5 and TRBJ1-3; D uncertain. Trimming pared 6 bases from V and 0 bases from J, leaving 12 bases between. Germline CDR1 MNHEY, CDR2 SVGAGI. The CDR3 has 15 amino acids. The CDR3 here is CASSSGTDSGNTIYF. The CDR3 region has the DNA TGTGCCAGCAGCTCGGGAACGGACTCTGGAAACACCATATATTTT.

The V call is TRBV27, the J call TRBJ2-5; 8 bases align to TRBD2. Looked up from germline, CDR1 is MNHEY and CDR2 is SMNVEV (reference sequence). CDR3 length: 14 residues. V trimming: 7 bases; J trimming: 1 base; junction bases outside the gene matches: 5. For the CDR3, the DNA is TGTGCCAGCACCCCTAGCGGGTTCCAAGAGACCCAGTACTTC. Its protein product is CASTPSGFQETQYF.

The gene calls are TRBV5-1 and TRBJ1-2, with D perhaps matching TRBD1 (6 bases). V lost 1 base, J lost 4 bases, and 11 bases lay in between. CDR3 size: 14 residues. Germline V lookup: CDR1 SGHRS, CDR2 YFSETQ. The CDR3 loop reads CASSLSEGVYGYTF. The CDR3 region has the DNA TGCGCCAGCAGCTTGAGTGAGGGGGTCTATGGCTACACCTTC.

The chain links TRBV5-1 to TRBJ2-7; 9 nucleotides line up with TRBD1. The CDR3 loop spans 15 amino acids. Per germline, CDR1 SGHRS and CDR2 YFSETQ. V lost 0 bases to trimming and J lost 4 bases; unmatched junction nucleotides: 5. The CDR3: CASSLAGQGSYEQYF. CDR3 bases: TGCGCCAGCAGCTTGGCGGGACAGGGTTCTTACGAGCAGTACTTC. Variable domain in full (rest from reference TRBV5-1 and TRBJ2-7): KAGVTQTPRYLIKTRGQQVTLSCSPISGHRSVSWYQQTPGQGLQFLFEYFSETQRNKGNFPGRFSGRQFSNSRSEMNVSTLELGDSALYLCASSLAGQGSYEQYFGPGTRLTVT.

The chain couples TRBV7-3 to TRBJ1-3, with TRBD1 identical over 7 bases. The ends lost 5 bases at V and 5 bases at J; junction bases unmatched: 12. CDR3 length: 16 residues. From germline, CDR1 is SGHTA and CDR2 FQGTGA. For the CDR3, the DNA is TGTGCCAGCAGCCTAGGACCGACAGGGAGTAGAAACACCATATATTTT. As protein: CASSLGPTGSRNTIYF.

This clone was counted once. This chain connects TRBV5-1 to TRBJ2-6; 7 bases match TRBD2. V was clipped by 6 bases and J by 0 bases; unmatched bases: 0. Germline V CDR1 and CDR2: SGHRS, YFSETQ. The CDR3 contains 14 residues. The CDR3 spells CASKRDSGANVLTF. The CDR3 region has the DNA TGCGCCAGCAAGCGGGACTCTGGGGCCAACGTCCTGACTTTC.